The present T cell receptor (beta chain) was sequenced within a study of shared clonotypes between healthy human individuals. For this clone: Its antigen remains unidentified.

The junction had 12 bases not matched to a gene; V was cut back by 3 bases and J by 4 bases. This CDR3 is built from 18 residues. Germline V CDR1 and CDR2: SNHLY, FYNNEI. Nashville, Tennessee was home to all donors, each a Caucasian adult. The study's findings and limits: The sole specimen, blood, was sampled, and tissue repertoires likely differ.

The data were produced by immunoSEQ multiplex PCR, yet TCRdb's version contains in-frame clones alone and is incomplete. The table includes over a million clones, 75% to 80% detected once. Source material: memory CD4+ T cells from PBMCs. Subset meaning: CD45RA-negative fraction. This clonotype was sampled from a man aged 18 to 35 in good health. Some clones in this sample may be carry-over from other donors' samples. The rearrangement links TRBV2 to TRBJ1-2, with 12 bases fitting TRBD1. The CDR3 DNA sequence: TGTGCCAGCAGTGAGCCCCGGGACAGGGGGCGGGCGGGCTATGGCTACACCTTC. It codes for CASSEPRDRGRAGYGYTF. The variable domain in full, with the rest retrieved from reference TRBV2 and TRBJ1-2, is EPEVTQTPSHQVTQMGQEVILRCVPISNHLYFYWYRQILGQKVEFLVSFYNNEISEKSEIFDDQFSVERPDGSNFTLKIRSTKLEDSAMYFCASSEPRDRGRAGYGYTFGSGTRLTVV.